The clone carrying this TCR beta chain turned up a few times. Time point denoted: blood at routine non-recurrence follow-up after resection. These data originate in a study of spatial heterogeneity in lung cancer. Study context: More than eight raw reads, on average, carried each unique TCR and UMI combination.

The CDR3 spans 14 residues. V was clipped by 6 bases and J by 3 bases; unmatched bases: 3. The germline CDR1 and CDR2 sequences are ENHRY and SYGVKD. TCRdb used MiXCR to reprocess the 5' RACE reads, holding one entry per CDR3 protein. The table has around 15,000 distinct CDR3 sequences, about 18% seen once. This clonotype was obtained from a male donor with early-stage non-small cell lung cancer. Sequencing used PBMCs, obtained at follow-up. The chain links TRBV10-3 to TRBJ2-7; TRBD1 aligns across 12 bases. In DNA, the CDR3 is TGTGCCATCAGAGGGACAGGGGGCATCTACGAGCAGTACTTC. Translation gives CAIRGTGGIYEQYF.